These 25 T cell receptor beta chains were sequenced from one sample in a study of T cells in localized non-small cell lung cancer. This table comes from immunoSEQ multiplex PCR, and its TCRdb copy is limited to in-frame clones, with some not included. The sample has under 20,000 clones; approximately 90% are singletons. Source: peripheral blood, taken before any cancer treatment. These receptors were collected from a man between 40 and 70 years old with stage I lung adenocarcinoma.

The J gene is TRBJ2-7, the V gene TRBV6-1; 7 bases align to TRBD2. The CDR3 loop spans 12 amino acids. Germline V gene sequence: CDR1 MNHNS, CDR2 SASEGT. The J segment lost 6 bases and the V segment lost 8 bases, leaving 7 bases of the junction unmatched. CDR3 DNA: TGTGCCAGCCGTAGGTCGGGGGGCGAGCAGTACTTC. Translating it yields CASRRSGGEQYF.

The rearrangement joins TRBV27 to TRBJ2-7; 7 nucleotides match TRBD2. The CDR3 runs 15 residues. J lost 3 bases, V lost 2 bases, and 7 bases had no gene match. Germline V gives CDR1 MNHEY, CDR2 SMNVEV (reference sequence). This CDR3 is CASSLRYRGDYEQYF. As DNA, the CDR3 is TGTGCCAGCAGTTTAAGGTATCGGGGGGACTACGAGCAGTACTTC.

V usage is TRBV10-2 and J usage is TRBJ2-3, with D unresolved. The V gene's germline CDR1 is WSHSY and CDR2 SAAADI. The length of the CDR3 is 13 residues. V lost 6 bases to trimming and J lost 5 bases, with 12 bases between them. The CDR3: CASRLIWVDTQYF. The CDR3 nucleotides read TGCGCCAGCAGACTTATATGGGTAGATACGCAGTATTTT.

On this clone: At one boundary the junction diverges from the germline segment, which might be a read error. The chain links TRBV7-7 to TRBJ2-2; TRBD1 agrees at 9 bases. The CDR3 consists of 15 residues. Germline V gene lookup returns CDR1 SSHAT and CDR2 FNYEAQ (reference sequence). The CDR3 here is CASSLTGGGTGELFF. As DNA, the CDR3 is TGTGCTAGCAGCCTAACAGGGGGCGGGACCGGGGAGCTGTTTTTT.

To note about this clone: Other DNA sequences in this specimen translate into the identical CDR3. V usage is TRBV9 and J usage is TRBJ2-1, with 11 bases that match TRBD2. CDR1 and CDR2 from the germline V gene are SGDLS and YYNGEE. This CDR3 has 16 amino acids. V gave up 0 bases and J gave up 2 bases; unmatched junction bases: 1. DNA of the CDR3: TGTGCCAGCAGCGTAGATAGCGGGGGGGCCTACAATGAGCAGTTCTTC. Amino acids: CASSVDSGGAYNEQFF.

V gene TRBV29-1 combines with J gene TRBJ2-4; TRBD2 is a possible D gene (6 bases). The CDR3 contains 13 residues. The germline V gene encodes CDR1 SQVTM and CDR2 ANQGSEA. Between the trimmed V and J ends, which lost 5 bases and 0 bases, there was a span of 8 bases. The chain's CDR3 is CSVWDLAKNIQYF. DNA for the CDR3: TGCAGCGTTTGGGACTTAGCCAAAAACATTCAGTACTTC.

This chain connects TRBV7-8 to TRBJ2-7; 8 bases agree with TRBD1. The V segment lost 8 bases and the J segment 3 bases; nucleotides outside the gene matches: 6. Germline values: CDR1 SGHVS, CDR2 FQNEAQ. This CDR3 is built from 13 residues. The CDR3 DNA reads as TGTGCCAGCGGGACAGGCGTATACTACGAGCAGTACTTC. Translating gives CASGTGVYYEQYF.

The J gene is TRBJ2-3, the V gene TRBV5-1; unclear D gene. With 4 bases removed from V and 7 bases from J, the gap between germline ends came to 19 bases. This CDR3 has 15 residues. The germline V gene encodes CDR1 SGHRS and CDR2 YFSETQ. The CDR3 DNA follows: TGCGCCAGCAGCGAAGAATCGGTGTCGGTGAATACGCAGTATTTT. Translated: CASSEESVSVNTQYF.

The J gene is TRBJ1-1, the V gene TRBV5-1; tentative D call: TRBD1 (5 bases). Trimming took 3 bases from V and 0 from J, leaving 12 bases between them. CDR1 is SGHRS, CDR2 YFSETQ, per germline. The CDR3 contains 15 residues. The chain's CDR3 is CASSSQGTVNTEAFF. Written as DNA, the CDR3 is TGCGCCAGCAGCTCACAAGGGACGGTGAACACTGAAGCTTTCTTT.

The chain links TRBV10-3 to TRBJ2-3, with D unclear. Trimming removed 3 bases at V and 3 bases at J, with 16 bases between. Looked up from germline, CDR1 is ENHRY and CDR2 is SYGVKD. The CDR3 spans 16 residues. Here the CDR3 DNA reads TGTGCCATCAGTGAAGGCGGCCCTGGAAAGACAGATACGCAGTATTTT. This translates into CAISEGGPGKTDTQYF.

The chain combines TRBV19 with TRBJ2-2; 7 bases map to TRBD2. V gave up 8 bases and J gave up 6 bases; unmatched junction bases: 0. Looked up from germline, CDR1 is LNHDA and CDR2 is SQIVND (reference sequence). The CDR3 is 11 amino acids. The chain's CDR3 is CASGGAGELFF. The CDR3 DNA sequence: TGTGCCAGTGGGGGGGCCGGGGAGCTGTTTTTT.

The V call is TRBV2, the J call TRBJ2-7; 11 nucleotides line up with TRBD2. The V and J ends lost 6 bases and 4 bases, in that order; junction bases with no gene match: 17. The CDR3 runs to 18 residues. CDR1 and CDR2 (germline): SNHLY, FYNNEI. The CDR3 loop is CASRTLEPSGGFIYEQYF. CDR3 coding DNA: TGTGCCAGCAGGACCCTTGAACCTAGCGGGGGGTTTATTTACGAGCAGTACTTC.

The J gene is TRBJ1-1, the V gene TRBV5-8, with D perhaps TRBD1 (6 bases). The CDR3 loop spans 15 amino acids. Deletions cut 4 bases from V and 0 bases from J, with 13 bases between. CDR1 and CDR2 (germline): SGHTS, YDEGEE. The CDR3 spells CASSRGGLMNTEAFF. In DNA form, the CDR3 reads TGTGCCAGCAGCCGCGGGGGCTTGATGAACACTGAAGCTTTCTTT. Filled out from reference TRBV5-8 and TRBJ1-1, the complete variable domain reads EAGVTQSPTHLIKTRGQQATLRCSPISGHTSVYWYQQALGLGLQFLLWYDEGEERNRGNFPPRFSGRQFPNYSSELNVNALELEDSALYLCASSRGGLMNTEAFFGQGTRLTVV.

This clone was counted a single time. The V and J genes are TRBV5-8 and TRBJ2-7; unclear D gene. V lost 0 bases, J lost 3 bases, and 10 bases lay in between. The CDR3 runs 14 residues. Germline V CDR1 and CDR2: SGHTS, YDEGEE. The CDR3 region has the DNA TGTGCCAGCAGCTTGGCAGGCCCGTTCTACGAGCAGTACTTC. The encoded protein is CASSLAGPFYEQYF.

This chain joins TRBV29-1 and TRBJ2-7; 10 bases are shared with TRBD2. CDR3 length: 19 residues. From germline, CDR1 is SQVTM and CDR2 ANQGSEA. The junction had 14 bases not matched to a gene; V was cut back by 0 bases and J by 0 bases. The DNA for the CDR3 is TGCAGCGTTGAAGATCTTAGAGCGGGAGGGCCCGCTAGCTCCTACGAGCAGTACTTC. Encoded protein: CSVEDLRAGGPASSYEQYF.

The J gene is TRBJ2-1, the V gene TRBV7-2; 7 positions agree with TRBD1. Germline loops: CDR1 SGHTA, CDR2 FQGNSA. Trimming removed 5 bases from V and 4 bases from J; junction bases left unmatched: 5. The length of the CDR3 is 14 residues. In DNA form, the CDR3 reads TGTGCCAGCAGCCTGACGACAGGGTACAATGAGCAGTTCTTC. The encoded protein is CASSLTTGYNEQFF.

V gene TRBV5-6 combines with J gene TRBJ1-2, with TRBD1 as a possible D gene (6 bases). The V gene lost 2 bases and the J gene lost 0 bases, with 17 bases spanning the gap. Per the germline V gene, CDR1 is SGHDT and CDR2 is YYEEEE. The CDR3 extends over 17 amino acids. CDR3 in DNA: TGTGCCAGCAGCTTTGGCAGGGGCCCCTCAGCTAACTATGGCTACACCTTC. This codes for CASSFGRGPSANYGYTF.

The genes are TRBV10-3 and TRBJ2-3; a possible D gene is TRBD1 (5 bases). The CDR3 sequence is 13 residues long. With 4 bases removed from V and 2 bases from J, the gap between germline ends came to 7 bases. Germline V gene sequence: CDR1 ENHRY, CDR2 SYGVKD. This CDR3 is CAISGGATDTQYF. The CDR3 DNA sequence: TGTGCCATCAGTGGTGGGGCCACAGATACGCAGTATTTT.

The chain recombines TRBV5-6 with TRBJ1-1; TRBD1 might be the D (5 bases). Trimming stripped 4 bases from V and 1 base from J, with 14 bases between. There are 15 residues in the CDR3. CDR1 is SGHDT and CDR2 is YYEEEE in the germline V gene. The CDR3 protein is CASSLVGTPNTEAFF. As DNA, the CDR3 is TGTGCCAGCAGCCTCGTCGGGACTCCGAACACTGAAGCTTTCTTT.

The CDR3 loop is CASSFSGRGYEQYF. CDR3 nucleotides: TGTGCCAGCAGCTTCTCTGGTCGAGGCTACGAGCAGTACTTC. The chain joins TRBV11-2 to TRBJ2-7; D remains ambiguous. Trimming stripped 3 bases from V and 3 bases from J, with 12 bases between. Germline loops: CDR1 SGHAT, CDR2 FQNNGV. The CDR3 consists of 14 residues. Full variable domain (missing parts from reference TRBV11-2 and TRBJ2-7): EAGVAQSPRYKIIEKRQSVAFWCNPISGHATLYWYQQILGQGPKLLIQFQNNGVVDDSQLPKDRFSAERLKGVDSTLKIQPAKLEDSAVYLCASSFSGRGYEQYFGPGTRLTVT.

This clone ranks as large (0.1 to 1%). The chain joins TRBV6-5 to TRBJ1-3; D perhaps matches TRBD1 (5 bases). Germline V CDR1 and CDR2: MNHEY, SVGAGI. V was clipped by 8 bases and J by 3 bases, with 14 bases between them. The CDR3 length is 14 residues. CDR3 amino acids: CASGQGDYGNTIYF. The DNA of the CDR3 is TGTGCCAGCGGGCAAGGGGATTATGGAAACACCATATATTTT.

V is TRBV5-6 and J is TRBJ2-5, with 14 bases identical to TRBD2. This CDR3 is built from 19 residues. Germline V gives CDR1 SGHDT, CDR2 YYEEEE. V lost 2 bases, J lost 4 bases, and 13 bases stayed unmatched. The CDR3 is CASSLPTSGRVGARETQYF. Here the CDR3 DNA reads TGTGCCAGCAGCTTACCGACTAGCGGGAGGGTGGGGGCACGAGAGACCCAGTACTTC. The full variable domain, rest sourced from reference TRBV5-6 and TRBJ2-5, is DAGVTQSPTHLIKTRGQQVTLRCSPKSGHDTVSWYQQALGQGPQFIFQYYEEEERQRGNFPDRFSGHQFPNYSSELNVNALLLGDSALYLCASSLPTSGRVGARETQYFGPGTRLLVL.

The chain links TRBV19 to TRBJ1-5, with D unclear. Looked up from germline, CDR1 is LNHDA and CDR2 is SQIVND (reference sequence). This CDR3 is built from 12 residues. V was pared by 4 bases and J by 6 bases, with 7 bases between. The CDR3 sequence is CASSTRSQPQHF. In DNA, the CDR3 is TGTGCCAGTAGTACGCGTTCTCAGCCCCAGCATTTT.

The CDR3 DNA follows: TGTGCCAGCAGACCTGGGACAGTTTACAATGAGCAGTTCTTC. Protein product: CASRPGTVYNEQFF. The rearrangement joins TRBV6-5 to TRBJ2-1; TRBD1 matches at 7 bases. This CDR3 has 14 residues. Germline V gives CDR1 MNHEY, CDR2 SVGAGI. Trimming cost V 6 bases and J 4 bases; bases outside gene matches: 6.

The CDR3 sequence: CASSFGQGNIQYF. The CDR3 coding sequence is TGCGCCAGCAGCTTCGGACAGGGAAACATTCAGTACTTC. This rearrangement joins TRBV5-1 to TRBJ2-4; 8 nucleotides align to TRBD1. CDR1 and CDR2 (germline): SGHRS, YFSETQ. This CDR3 is built from 13 residues. Trimming removed 2 bases from V and 6 bases from J; junction bases left unmatched: 1.